Detailed here is one T cell receptor beta chain. The antigen is not known. TCRdb's copy holds only in-frame clones and misses some; the assay was immunoSEQ multiplex PCR. The sample lists approximately 43,000 clones; approximately 90% were seen once. Relapses following autologous stem cell transplantation were seen in all patients, with brentuximab vedotin exposure varying. With 1 base clipped from V and 7 bases from J, the junction kept 2 bases outside the gene matches. This CDR3 is 13 amino acids long. In germline, CDR1 is SGHTA, CDR2 FQGTGA. These data are taken from a study of PD-1 blockade in classical Hodgkin lymphoma. Points from the study as a whole: It was CD4+ TCR diversity, not CD8+, that rose significantly by C4D1. Reports indicated that newly diagnosed patients had lower baseline TCR diversity than healthy donors did. Still unresolved is the cause of the repertoire differences, which may be disease activity or prior therapy.

Sequenced material: peripheral blood mononuclear cells (PBMCs), taken before the second cycle of nivolumab. This rearrangement joins TRBV7-3 to TRBJ1-1, with 8 bases identical to TRBD1. The clonotype comes from a human donor with classical Hodgkin lymphoma. CDR3 sequence (DNA): TGTGCCAGCAGCTTAATTACAGGGGGTGAAGCTTTCTTT. Its protein is CASSLITGGEAFF.